The 10 T cell receptor beta chains below all came from one sample that was sequenced in a study of T cell responses to AZD1222 COVID-19 vaccine. Assay: immunoSEQ multiplex PCR; the TCRdb copy retains only in-frame clones and omits some. The table records 120,000 to 150,000 clones, around 90% of them present only once. Sample: peripheral blood, taken 28 days after the second dose of the MenACWY control vaccine. The receptors were sampled from an adult who received the MenACWY meningococcal vaccine as a control.

The chain couples TRBV20-1 to TRBJ1-1, with no clear D. The CDR3 totals 11 residues. V lost 4 bases and J 2 bases, leaving 5 bases between the germline ends. Germline lookup yields CDR1 DFQATT and CDR2 SNEGSKA (reference sequence). The CDR3 coding sequence is TGCAGTGCTACCCCCAACACTGAAGCTTTCTTT. Encoded protein: CSATPNTEAFF.

This chain connects TRBV18 to TRBJ1-2, with D perhaps TRBD1 (6 bases). Germline CDR1 is KGHSH and CDR2 is LQKENI. This CDR3 spans 15 amino acids. Trimming removed 3 bases from V and 8 bases from J, with 19 bases in between. CDR3 in amino acids: CASSPKDSLLMGYTF. The CDR3 region has the DNA TGTGCCAGCTCACCGAAGGACAGTCTACTTATGGGCTACACCTTC.

The rearrangement uses TRBV6-2 or TRBV6-3 and TRBJ1-2; D may be TRBD1 (6 bases). Per germline, CDR1 MNHEY and CDR2 SVGEGT. This CDR3 spans 17 amino acids. Trimming shortened V by 2 bases and J by 8 bases, and 24 bases separated the two germline ends. CDR3 nucleotide sequence: TGTGCCAGCAGTTACCACCGGACAGTGATGGTTTTTTCAGGCTACACCTTC. Its translation is CASSYHRTVMVFSGYTF.

V and J are TRBV4-2 and TRBJ2-2, with a tentative D call TRBD2 (5 bases). This CDR3 is built from 14 residues. V was shortened by 1 base and J by 3 bases, with 6 bases between the two germline ends. Germline CDR1 LGHNA, CDR2 YNFKEQ. CDR3 nucleotide sequence: TGTGCCAGCAGCCAAGCGGGGTACACCGGGGAGCTGTTTTTT. The encoded protein is CASSQAGYTGELFF.

This clone has only a few counts. J is TRBJ2-7 and V is TRBV27; 7 positions match TRBD2. The CDR3 is 15 amino acids. The junction had 14 bases not matched to a gene; V was cut back by 6 bases and J by 6 bases. Germline-derived CDR1 and CDR2 are MNHEY and SMNVEV (reference sequence). The CDR3 nucleotides read TGTGCCAGCAGGACCTTAAGGGGTCGGGGGGTCGAGCAGTACTTC. It yields the protein CASRTLRGRGVEQYF.

The rearrangement joins TRBV12-3 or TRBV12-4 to TRBJ2-3; no definite D call. V lost 7 bases and J 8 bases, leaving 13 bases between the germline ends. The CDR3 covers 12 residues. The CDR3 nucleotides are TGTGCCAGCACCGTTGAGCCTCCTACGCAGTATTTT. Translating gives CASTVEPPTQYF.

The chain carries TRBV9 and TRBJ1-1, with D tentatively TRBD1 (6 bases). V was trimmed by 2 bases and J by 4 bases, leaving 24 bases between them. The CDR3 consists of 18 residues. From germline, CDR1 is SGDLS and CDR2 YYNGEE. CDR3 sequence (DNA): TGTGCCAGCAGCGTGGGGGCGGGGCTGATTTCGGATCGCACTGAAGCTTTCTTT. As protein: CASSVGAGLISDRTEAFF.

The genes are TRBV7-2 and TRBJ2-2; a weak D match, TRBD1 (6 bases). V was pared by 4 bases and J by 7 bases, with 13 bases between. The CDR3 consists of 14 residues. The V gene's germline CDR1 is SGHTA and CDR2 FQGNSA. The CDR3 spells CASSSRTDIGELFF. DNA for the CDR3: TGTGCCAGCAGCTCCCGGACAGACATCGGGGAGCTGTTTTTT.

The V and J genes are TRBV15 and TRBJ1-5; 9 bases align to TRBD1. Germline assignment: CDR1 LNHNV and CDR2 YYDKDF (reference sequence). This CDR3 contains 14 residues. J was trimmed by 6 bases and V by 4 bases; bases with no gene match: 4. The CDR3 DNA reads TGTGCCACCAGCAAACAGGGGGCGGGTCAGCCCCAGCATTTT. This codes for CATSKQGAGQPQHF.

With respect to this clone: The junction and the germline gene differ at one end; a read error may be behind it. The chain recombines TRBV5-1 with TRBJ1-1, with a tentative D call TRBD1 (5 bases). The CDR3 loop spans 14 amino acids. The V gene's germline CDR1 is SGHRS and CDR2 YFSETQ. CDR3 protein: CASSLAQANTEAFF. The CDR3 DNA reads as TGCGCCAGCAGTTTGGCACAGGCGAACACTGAAGCTTTCTTT.